The 8 T cell receptor beta chains given below trace back to one sample, sequenced in a study of response to subunit inactivated influenza vaccine (dated 2018 in TCRdb). Library construction relied on RT-PCR. Sequencing instrument: Illumina HiSeq 2500. TCRdb trimmed the raw reads at Q25, called clones with MiXCR and kept productive beta chains. When rows share a CDR3 protein, they turn into one entry using the most common DNA and genes. The sample contains about 650,000 distinct CDR3 sequences, about a sixth of them found a single time. The top ten clonotypes cover around a tenth of the sample. The specimen comprised PBMCs from blood, sampled 11 to 12 days after vaccination. The receptors originated from a man aged 50-60 years who received an inactivated influenza vaccine. Donor details come from another sample of the same person, matched by shared clones.

This chain links TRBV12-3 or TRBV12-4 with TRBJ2-3, with TRBD2 as a possible D gene (7 bases). The CDR3 runs to 15 residues. The V gene lost 2 bases and the J gene lost 0 bases, with 9 bases spanning the gap. The CDR3 DNA reads TGTGCCAGCAGTTTATGGGGGGGCAGCACAGATACGCAGTATTTT. It translates to CASSLWGGSTDTQYF.

This clonotype was observed a handful of times. This chain connects TRBV12-3 or TRBV12-4 to TRBJ1-2; D remains ambiguous. Trimming left V 7 bases short and J 4 bases short, with 10 bases between. CDR3 length equals 12 residues. Written as DNA, the CDR3 is TGTGCCAGCACGGACGGCCCCTATGGCTACACCTTC. Amino acid sequence: CASTDGPYGYTF.

The chain is built from TRBV7-2 and TRBJ2-1, with TRBD2 as a possible D gene (5 bases). Between the trimmed V and J ends, which lost 1 base and 5 bases, there was a span of 12 bases. Per germline, CDR1 SGHTA and CDR2 FQGNSA. CDR3 length: 15 residues. CDR3 DNA: TGTGCCAGCAGCTTAGGTGGGAGCTGGGACAATGAGCAGTTCTTC. Its protein is CASSLGGSWDNEQFF. Full variable domain (rest looked up from reference TRBV7-2 and TRBJ2-1): GAGVSQSPSNKVTEKGKDVELRCDPISGHTALYWYRQSLGQGLEFLIYFQGNSAPDKSGLPSDRFSAERTGGSVSTLTIQRTQQEDSAVYLCASSLGGSWDNEQFFGPGTRLTVL.

This clonotype was detected only a few times. This chain joins TRBV4-1 and TRBJ2-2, with D possibly being TRBD1 (6 bases). The CDR3 runs 22 residues. Deletions cut 1 base from V and 2 bases from J, with 29 bases between. Germline lookup yields CDR1 MGHRA and CDR2 YSYEKL. The DNA of the CDR3 is TGCGCCAGCAGCCAAGTTACCCCTAACAGGGCTCTGACGAATCCAAACACCGGGGAGCTGTTTTTT. It specifies CASSQVTPNRALTNPNTGELFF.

The rearrangement links TRBV20-1 to TRBJ1-6; D ambiguous. The CDR3 contains 15 residues. The germline V and J ends were trimmed by 0 bases and 9 bases, with 15 bases remaining between them. Germline V CDR1 and CDR2: DFQATT, SNEGSKA (reference sequence). The CDR3 protein is CSARDRAWLGSPLHF. CDR3 nucleotides: TGCAGTGCTAGAGATCGGGCCTGGCTCGGTTCACCCCTCCACTTT.

This clonotype has more than one count but fewer than ten. This sequence joins TRBV24-1 and TRBJ1-2; D gene uncertain. This CDR3 is built from 13 residues. Germline V gives CDR1 KGHDR, CDR2 SFDVKD. Trimming took 5 bases from V and 3 from J, leaving 9 bases between them. CDR3 in amino acids: CATSVGNDYGYTF. The CDR3 DNA sequence: TGTGCCACCAGTGTGGGAAACGACTATGGCTACACCTTC.

This clonotype was seen a few times. The chain has TRBV6-5 and TRBJ2-7; D unclear. This CDR3 has 15 residues. Germline V gene lookup returns CDR1 MNHEY and CDR2 SVGAGI. With 4 bases removed from V and 4 bases from J, the gap between germline ends came to 17 bases. The chain's CDR3 is CASSSDATWSYEQYF. The CDR3 bases are TGTGCCAGCAGTTCCGACGCCACGTGGTCGTACGAGCAGTACTTC.

This clonotype was counted a few times. The chain combines TRBV7-3 with TRBJ1-1; D gene uncertain. The V end lost 1 base, the J end lost 5 bases, and 8 bases lay between the germline ends. Germline CDR1 reads SGHTA; CDR2 reads FQGTGA. CDR3 length equals 13 residues. The CDR3 sequence is CASSLSGRTEAFF. DNA of the CDR3: TGTGCCAGCAGCTTAAGTGGGAGGACTGAAGCTTTCTTT. Filled out from reference TRBV7-3 and TRBJ1-1, the complete variable domain reads GAGVSQTPSNKVTEKGKYVELRCDPISGHTALYWYRQSLGQGPEFLIYFQGTGAADDSGLPNDRFFAVRPEGSVSTLKIQRTERGDSAVYLCASSLSGRTEAFFGQGTRLTVV.